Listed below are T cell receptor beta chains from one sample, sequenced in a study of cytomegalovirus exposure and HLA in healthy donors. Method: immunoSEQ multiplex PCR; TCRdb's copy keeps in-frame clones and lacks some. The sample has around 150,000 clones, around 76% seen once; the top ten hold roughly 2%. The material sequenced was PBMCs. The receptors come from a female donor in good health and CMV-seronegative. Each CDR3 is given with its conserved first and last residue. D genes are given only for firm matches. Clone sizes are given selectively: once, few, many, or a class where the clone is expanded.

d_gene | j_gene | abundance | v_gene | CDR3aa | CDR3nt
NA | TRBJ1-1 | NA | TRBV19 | CASSIVRNTEAFF | TGTGCCAGTAGTATAGTTAGGAACACTGAAGCTTTCTTT
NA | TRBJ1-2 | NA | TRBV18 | CASSLPQNYGYTF | TGTGCCAGCTCACTACCTCAGAACTATGGCTACACCTTC
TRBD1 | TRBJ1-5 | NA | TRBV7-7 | CARDRGRTSQPQHF | TGTGCCAGAGACAGGGGGCGTACTAGTCAGCCCCAGCATTTT
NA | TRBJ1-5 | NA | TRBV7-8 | CASSIRTANSNQPQHF | TGTGCCAGCAGCATAAGGACAGCTAATAGCAATCAGCCCCAGCATTTT
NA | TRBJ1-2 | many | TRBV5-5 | CASSLEGGRYGYTF | TGTGCCAGCAGCTTGGAGGGGGGGCGCTATGGCTACACCTTC
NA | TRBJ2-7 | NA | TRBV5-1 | CASSRTSSYEQYF | TGCGCCAGCAGTAGGACTTCTTCCTACGAGCAGTACTTC
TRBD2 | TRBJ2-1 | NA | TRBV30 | CAWSVPTSGSPNEQFF | TGTGCCTGGAGTGTTCCTACTAGCGGGAGCCCCAATGAGCAGTTCTTC
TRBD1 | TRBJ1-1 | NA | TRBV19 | CASSITGVSTEAFF | TGTGCCAGTAGTATTACAGGGGTTAGCACTGAAGCTTTCTTT
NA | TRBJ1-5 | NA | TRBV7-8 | CASSLGGGTQPQHF | TGTGCCAGCAGCTTAGGGGGGGGAACGCAGCCCCAGCATTTT
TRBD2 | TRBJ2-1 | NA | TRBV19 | CASNQGLAGANEQFF | TGTGCCAGTAACCAGGGACTAGCGGGAGCGAATGAGCAGTTCTTC
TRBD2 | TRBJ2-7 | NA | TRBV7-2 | CASSLGGTTSYEQYF | TGTGCCAGCAGCTTAGGGGGGACTACCTCCTACGAGCAGTACTTC
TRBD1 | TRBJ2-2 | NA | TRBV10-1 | CASSEGTGFTGELFF | TGCGCCAGCAGTGAAGGGACAGGTTTTACCGGGGAGCTGTTTTTT
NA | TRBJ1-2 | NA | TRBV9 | CASSVGGGSNYGYTF | TGTGCCAGCAGCGTGGGAGGGGGATCTAACTATGGCTACACCTTC
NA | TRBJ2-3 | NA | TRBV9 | CASSAGALDTQYF | TGTGCCAGCAGCGCAGGGGCGTTAGATACGCAGTATTTT
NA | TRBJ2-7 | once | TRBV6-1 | CASTPLGSSYEQYF | TGTGCCAGCACCCCTTTGGGCAGTTCCTACGAGCAGTACTTC
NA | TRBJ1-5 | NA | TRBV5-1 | CASSLQPQGGQPQHF | TGCGCCAGCAGCCTACAGCCTCAGGGAGGGCAGCCCCAGCATTTT
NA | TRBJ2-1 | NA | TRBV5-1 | CASSLVGGSSYNEQFF | TGCGCCAGCAGCTTGGTTGGCGGAAGCTCCTACAATGAGCAGTTCTTC
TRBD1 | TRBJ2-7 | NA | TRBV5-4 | CASSFETGTYEQYF | TGTGCCAGCAGCTTTGAGACAGGGACCTACGAGCAGTACTTC
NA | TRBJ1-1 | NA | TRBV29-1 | CSASQGKNTEAFF | TGCAGCGCCTCCCAGGGGAAGAACACTGAAGCTTTCTTT
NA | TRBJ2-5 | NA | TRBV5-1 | CASSPGGQGGAQETQYF | TGCGCCAGCAGCCCGGGGGGGCAGGGGGGAGCTCAAGAGACCCAGTACTTC
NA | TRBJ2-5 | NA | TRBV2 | CASSRETQYF | TGTGCCAGCAGCCGGGAGACCCAGTACTTC
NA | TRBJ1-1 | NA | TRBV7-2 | CASSFGGGTEAFF | TGTGCCAGCAGCTTTGGGGGGGGGACTGAAGCTTTCTTT
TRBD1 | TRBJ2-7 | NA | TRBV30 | CAWKPRDRLYEQYF | TGTGCCTGGAAGCCCCGGGACAGGCTATACGAGCAGTACTTC
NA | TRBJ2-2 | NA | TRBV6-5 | CASSYSAENTGELFF | TGTGCCAGCAGTTACTCGGCGGAGAACACCGGGGAGCTGTTTTTT
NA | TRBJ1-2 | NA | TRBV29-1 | CSVGEGDYGYTF | TGCAGCGTCGGGGAGGGGGACTATGGCTACACCTTC
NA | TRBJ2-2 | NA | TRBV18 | CASSRIDTGELFF | TGTGCCAGCTCACGTATCGACACCGGGGAGCTGTTTTTT
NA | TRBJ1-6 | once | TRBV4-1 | CASSHISETVNSPLHF | TGCGCCAGCAGCCACATTTCTGAGACAGTTAATTCACCCCTCCACTTT
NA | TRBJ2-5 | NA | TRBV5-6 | CASSFFGEETQYF | TGTGCCAGCAGCTTCTTCGGGGAGGAGACCCAGTACTTC
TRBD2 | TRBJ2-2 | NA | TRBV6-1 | CATRLAGLNTGELFF | TGTGCCACAAGACTAGCGGGCCTGAACACCGGGGAGCTGTTTTTT
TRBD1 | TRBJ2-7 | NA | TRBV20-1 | CSAQQGDEQYF | TGCAGTGCCCAACAGGGGGACGAGCAGTACTTC
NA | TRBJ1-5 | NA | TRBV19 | CASRASNQPQHF | TGTGCCAGTAGAGCTAGCAATCAGCCCCAGCATTTT
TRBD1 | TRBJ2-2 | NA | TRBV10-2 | CASSPGTGNTGELFF | TGCGCCAGCAGTCCCGGGACAGGGAACACCGGGGAGCTGTTTTTT
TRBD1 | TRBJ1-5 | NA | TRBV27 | CASSLKGPWTGGGQPQHF | TGTGCCAGCAGTTTAAAGGGTCCCTGGACAGGGGGCGGTCAGCCCCAGCATTTT
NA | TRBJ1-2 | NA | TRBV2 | CASWGGSGYGYTF | TGTGCCAGCTGGGGGGGATCTGGCTATGGCTACACCTTC
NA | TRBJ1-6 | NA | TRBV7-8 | CASSIGGGRGAPLHF | TGTGCCAGCAGCATTGGGGGAGGTCGGGGGGCGCCCCTCCACTTT
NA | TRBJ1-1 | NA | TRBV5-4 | CASSLNGGMNTEAFF | TGTGCCAGCAGCTTGAATGGCGGGATGAACACTGAAGCTTTCTTT
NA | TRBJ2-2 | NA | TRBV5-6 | CASSLGPGQNTGELFF | TGTGCCAGCAGCTTAGGGCCGGGACAGAACACCGGGGAGCTGTTTTTT
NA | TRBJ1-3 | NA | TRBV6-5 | CASRGGDTIYF | TGTGCCAGCAGGGGGGGGGACACCATATATTTT
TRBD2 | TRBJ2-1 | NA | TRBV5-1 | CASSLDLRTSGYNEQFF | TGCGCCAGCAGCTTGGACCTACGAACTAGCGGCTACAATGAGCAGTTCTTC
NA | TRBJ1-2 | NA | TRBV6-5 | CASSSGYGYTF | TGTGCCAGCAGTTCAGGGTATGGCTACACCTTC
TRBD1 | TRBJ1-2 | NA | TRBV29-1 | CSVLGDSGYGYTF | TGCAGCGTCCTGGGGGACAGTGGCTATGGCTACACCTTC
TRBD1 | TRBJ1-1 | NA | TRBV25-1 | CASSGDRGRTEAFF | TGTGCCAGCAGTGGGGACAGGGGGAGGACTGAAGCTTTCTTT
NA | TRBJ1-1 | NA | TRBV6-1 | CASSRLGGNTEAFF | TGTGCCAGCAGCCGCTTAGGGGGGAACACTGAAGCTTTCTTT
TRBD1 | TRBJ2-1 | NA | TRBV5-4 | CASSLTGGSYNEQFF | TGTGCCAGCAGCTTGACAGGGGGCTCCTACAATGAGCAGTTCTTC
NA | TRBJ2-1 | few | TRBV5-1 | CASSPGLAGLNEQFF | TGCGCCAGCAGCCCGGGACTCGCGGGTCTGAATGAGCAGTTCTTC
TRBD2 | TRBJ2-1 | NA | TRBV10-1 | CASSESPSGALNEQFF | TGCGCCAGCAGTGAGTCTCCTAGCGGGGCCTTAAATGAGCAGTTCTTC
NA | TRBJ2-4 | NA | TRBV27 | CASRSGGLAKNIQYF | TGTGCCAGCAGATCCGGGGGACTAGCCAAAAACATTCAGTACTTC
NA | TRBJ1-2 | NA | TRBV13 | CASSFQKTHYGYTF | TGTGCCAGCAGCTTCCAGAAAACCCACTATGGCTACACCTTC
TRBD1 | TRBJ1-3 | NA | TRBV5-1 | CASSPGTGGRNTIYF | TGCGCCAGCAGCCCCGGGACAGGGGGGCGAAACACCATATATTTT
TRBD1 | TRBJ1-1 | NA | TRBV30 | CAWNVGTGGFTEAFF | TGTGCCTGGAATGTGGGGACAGGGGGCTTCACTGAAGCTTTCTTT
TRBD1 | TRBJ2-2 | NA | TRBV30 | CAWSVGQGYTGELFF | TGTGCCTGGAGTGTGGGACAGGGGTACACCGGGGAGCTGTTTTTT
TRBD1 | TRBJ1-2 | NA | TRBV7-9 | CASSWQGAYYGYTF | TGTGCCAGCAGCTGGCAGGGGGCCTACTATGGCTACACCTTC
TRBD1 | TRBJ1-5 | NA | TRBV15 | CATSRDPTGNQPQHF | TGTGCCACCAGCAGAGATCCGACAGGGAATCAGCCCCAGCATTTT
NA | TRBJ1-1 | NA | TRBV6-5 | CASSHGGTEAFF | TGTGCCAGCAGCCACGGGGGGACTGAAGCTTTCTTT